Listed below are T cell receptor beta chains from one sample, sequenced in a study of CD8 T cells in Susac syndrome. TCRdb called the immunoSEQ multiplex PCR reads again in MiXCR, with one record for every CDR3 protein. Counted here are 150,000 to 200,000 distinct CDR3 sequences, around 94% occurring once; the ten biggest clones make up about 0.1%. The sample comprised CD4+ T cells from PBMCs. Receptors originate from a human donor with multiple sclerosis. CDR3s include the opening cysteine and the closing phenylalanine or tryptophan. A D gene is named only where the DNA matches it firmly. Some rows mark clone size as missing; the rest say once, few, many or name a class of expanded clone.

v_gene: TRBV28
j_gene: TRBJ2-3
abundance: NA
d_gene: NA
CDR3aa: CASSPSGAPTDTQYF
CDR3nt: TGTGCCAGCAGCCCCTCGGGGGCGCCGACAGATACGCAGTATTTT

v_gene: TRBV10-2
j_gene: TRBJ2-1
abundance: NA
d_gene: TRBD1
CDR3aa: CASKRQGASNEQFF
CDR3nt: TGCGCCAGCAAGAGGCAGGGGGCCTCCAATGAGCAGTTCTTC

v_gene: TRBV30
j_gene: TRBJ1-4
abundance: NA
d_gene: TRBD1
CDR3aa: CACDKGAVNEKLFF
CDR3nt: TGTGCCTGCGATAAGGGGGCTGTTAATGAAAAACTGTTTTTT

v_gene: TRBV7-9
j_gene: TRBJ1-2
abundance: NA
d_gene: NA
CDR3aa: CASSHPTGPGSYGYTF
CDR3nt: TGTGCCAGCAGCCATCCGACAGGACCAGGAAGCTATGGCTACACCTTC

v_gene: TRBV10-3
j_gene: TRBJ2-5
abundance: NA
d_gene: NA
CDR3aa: CAISARAVESETQYF
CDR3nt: TGTGCCATCAGTGCGCGGGCGGTGGAGTCGGAGACCCAGTACTTC

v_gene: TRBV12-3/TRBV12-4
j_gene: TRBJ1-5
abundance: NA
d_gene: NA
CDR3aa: CASSLKGQGMGQPQHF
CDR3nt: TGTGCCAGCAGTTTAAAAGGGCAGGGGATGGGGCAGCCCCAGCATTTT

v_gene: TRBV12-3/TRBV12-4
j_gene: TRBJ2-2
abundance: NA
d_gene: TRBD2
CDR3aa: CASSLERLAGVIGELFF
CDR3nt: TGTGCCAGCAGTTTGGAAAGACTAGCGGGAGTGATCGGGGAGCTGTTTTTT

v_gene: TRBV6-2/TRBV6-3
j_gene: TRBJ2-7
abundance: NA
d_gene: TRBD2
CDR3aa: CASRASGGIYEQYF
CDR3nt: TGTGCCAGCAGAGCTAGCGGAGGGATTTACGAGCAGTACTTC

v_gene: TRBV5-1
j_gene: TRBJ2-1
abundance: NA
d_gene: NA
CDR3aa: CASSSLERGEQFF
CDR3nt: TGCGCCAGCAGTAGCCTCGAGCGAGGGGAGCAGTTCTTC

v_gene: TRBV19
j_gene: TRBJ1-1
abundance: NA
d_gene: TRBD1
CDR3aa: CASSTDRATEAFF
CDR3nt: TGTGCCAGTAGTACTGACAGGGCCACTGAAGCTTTCTTT

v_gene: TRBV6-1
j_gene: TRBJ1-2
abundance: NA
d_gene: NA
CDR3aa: CASSELDMGGYTF
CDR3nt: TGTGCCAGCAGTGAGCTCGATATGGGAGGCTACACCTTC

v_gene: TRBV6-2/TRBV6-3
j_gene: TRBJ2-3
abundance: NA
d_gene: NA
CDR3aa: CASSYSTADTDTQYF
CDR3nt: TGTGCCAGCAGTTACTCGACCGCGGACACAGATACGCAGTATTTT

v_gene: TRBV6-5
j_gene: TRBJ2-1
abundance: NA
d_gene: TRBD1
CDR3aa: CASSSPDRGNEQFF
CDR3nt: TGTGCCAGCAGCTCACCGGACAGGGGAAATGAGCAGTTCTTC

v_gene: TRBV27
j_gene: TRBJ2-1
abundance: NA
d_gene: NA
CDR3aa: CATALREAPVF
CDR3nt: TGTGCCACCGCGTTGAGGGAGGCCCCCGTCTTC

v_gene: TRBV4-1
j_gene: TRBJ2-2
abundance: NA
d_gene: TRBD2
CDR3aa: CASSQGETGTSGTGELFF
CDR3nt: TGCGCCAGCAGCCAAGGGGAAACCGGGACTAGCGGTACCGGGGAGCTGTTTTTT

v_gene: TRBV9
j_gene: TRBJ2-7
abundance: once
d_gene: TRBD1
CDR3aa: CASSVDCQGAVEQYF
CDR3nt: TGTGCCAGCAGCGTAGACTGTCAGGGGGCTGTCGAGCAGTACTTC

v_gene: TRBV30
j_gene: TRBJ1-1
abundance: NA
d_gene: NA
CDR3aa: CAWSVRSRANTEAFF
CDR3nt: TGTGCCTGGAGTGTACGCAGCAGGGCGAATACTGAAGCTTTCTTT

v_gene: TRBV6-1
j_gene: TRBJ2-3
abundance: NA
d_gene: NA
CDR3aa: CASTLDGTSTDTQYF
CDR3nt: TGTGCCAGCACCCTGGACGGGACTAGCACAGATACGCAGTATTTT

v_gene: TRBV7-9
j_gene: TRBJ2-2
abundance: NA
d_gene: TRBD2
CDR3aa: CASSPLAGAGELFF
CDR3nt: TGTGCCAGCAGCCCCCTAGCGGGAGCCGGGGAGCTGTTTTTT

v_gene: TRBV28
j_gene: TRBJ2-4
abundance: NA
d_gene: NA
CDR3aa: CASSRDLGRNIQYF
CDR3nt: TGTGCCAGCAGCCGGGACCTCGGACGGAACATTCAGTACTTC

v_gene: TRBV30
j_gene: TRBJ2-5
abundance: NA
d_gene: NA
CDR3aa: CAGRPPSRQETQYF
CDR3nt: TGTGCCGGAAGGCCCCCTAGCAGACAAGAGACCCAGTACTTC

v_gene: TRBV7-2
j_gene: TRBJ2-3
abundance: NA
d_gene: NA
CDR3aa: CASSSQSPGTDTQYF
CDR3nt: TGTGCCAGCAGCTCCCAATCTCCTGGCACAGATACGCAGTATTTT

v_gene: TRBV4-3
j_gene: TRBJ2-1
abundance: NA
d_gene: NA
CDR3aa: CASSQAGVYNEQFF
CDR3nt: TGCGCCAGCAGCCAAGCGGGAGTTTACAATGAGCAGTTCTTC

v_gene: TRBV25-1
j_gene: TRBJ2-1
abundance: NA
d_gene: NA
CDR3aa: CASSVRGSIYNEQFF
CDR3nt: TGTGCCAGCAGTGTACGTGGGAGTATCTACAATGAGCAGTTCTTC

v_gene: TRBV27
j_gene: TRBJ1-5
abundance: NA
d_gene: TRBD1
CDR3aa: CARGQAARQPQHF
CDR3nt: TGTGCCAGAGGACAGGCGGCGCGTCAGCCCCAGCATTTT

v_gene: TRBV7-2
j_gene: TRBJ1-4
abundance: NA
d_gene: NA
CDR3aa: CASSYGQTFGLFF
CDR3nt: TGTGCCAGCAGCTATGGACAGACTTTTGGACTGTTTTTT

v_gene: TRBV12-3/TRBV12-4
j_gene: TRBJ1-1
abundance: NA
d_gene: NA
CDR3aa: CASSPGGRSEAFF
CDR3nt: TGTGCCAGCAGTCCCGGAGGACGGTCTGAAGCTTTCTTT

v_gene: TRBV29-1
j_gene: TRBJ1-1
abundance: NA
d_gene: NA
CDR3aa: CSVVGDHTEAFF
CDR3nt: TGCAGCGTTGTTGGAGACCACACTGAAGCTTTCTTT

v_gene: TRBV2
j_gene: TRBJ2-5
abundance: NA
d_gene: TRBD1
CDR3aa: CASSETYRGETQYF
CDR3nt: TGTGCCAGCAGTGAAACGTACAGGGGCGAGACCCAGTACTTC

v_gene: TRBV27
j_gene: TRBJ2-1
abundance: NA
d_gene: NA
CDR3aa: CASSLERNEQFF
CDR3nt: TGTGCCAGCAGTTTAGAGAGGAATGAGCAGTTCTTC

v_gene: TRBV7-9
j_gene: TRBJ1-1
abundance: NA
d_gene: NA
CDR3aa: CASSPIGGGPSLTEAFF
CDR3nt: TGTGCCAGCAGCCCGATCGGGGGAGGGCCTTCTCTCACTGAAGCTTTCTTT

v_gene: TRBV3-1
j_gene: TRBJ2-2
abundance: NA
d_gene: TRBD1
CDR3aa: CASSPWTGRAGELFF
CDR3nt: TGTGCCAGCAGCCCTTGGACAGGGCGGGCCGGGGAGCTGTTTTTT

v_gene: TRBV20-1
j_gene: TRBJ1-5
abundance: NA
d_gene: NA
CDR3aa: CSARGQSNQPQHF
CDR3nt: TGCAGTGCTAGAGGACAGAGCAATCAGCCCCAGCATTTT

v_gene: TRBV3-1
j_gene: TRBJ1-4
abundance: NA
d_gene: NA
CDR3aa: CASSQGVGTATNEKLFF
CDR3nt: TGTGCCAGCAGCCAAGGGGTGGGGACGGCAACTAATGAAAAACTGTTTTTT

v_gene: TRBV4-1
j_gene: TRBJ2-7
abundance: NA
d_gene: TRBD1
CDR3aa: CASSQKQGSYEQYF
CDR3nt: TGCGCCAGCAGCCAGAAACAGGGGTCCTACGAGCAGTACTTC

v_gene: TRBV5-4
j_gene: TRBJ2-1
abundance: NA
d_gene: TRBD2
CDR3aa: CASRVAGRGYNEQFF
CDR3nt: TGTGCCAGCAGGGTAGCGGGTCGGGGCTACAATGAGCAGTTCTTC

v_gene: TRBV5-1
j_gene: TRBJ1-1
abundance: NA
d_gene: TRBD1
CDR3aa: CASSTATGGTEAFF
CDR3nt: TGCGCCAGCAGCACAGCGACAGGGGGCACTGAAGCTTTCTTT

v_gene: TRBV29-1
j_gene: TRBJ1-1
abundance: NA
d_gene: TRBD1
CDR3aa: CSVEGTGGMNTEAFF
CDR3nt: TGCAGCGTTGAAGGGACAGGGGGCATGAACACTGAAGCTTTCTTT

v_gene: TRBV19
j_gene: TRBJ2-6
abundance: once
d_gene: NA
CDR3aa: CASTHIGGANVLTF
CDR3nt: TGTGCCAGTACCCACATCGGGGGGGCCAACGTCCTGACTTTC

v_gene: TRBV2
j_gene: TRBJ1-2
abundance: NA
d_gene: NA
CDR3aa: CASSEQPQTGNYGYTF
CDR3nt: TGTGCCAGCAGTGAACAGCCCCAGACGGGGAACTATGGCTACACCTTC

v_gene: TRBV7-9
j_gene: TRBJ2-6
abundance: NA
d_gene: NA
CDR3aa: CASSLGVGSGANVLTF
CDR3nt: TGTGCCAGCAGCTTAGGGGTGGGCTCTGGGGCCAACGTCCTGACTTTC

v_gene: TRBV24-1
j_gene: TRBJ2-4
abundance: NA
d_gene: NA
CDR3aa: CATRRRENIQYF
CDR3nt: TGTGCCACCAGGCGTCGAGAAAACATTCAGTACTTC

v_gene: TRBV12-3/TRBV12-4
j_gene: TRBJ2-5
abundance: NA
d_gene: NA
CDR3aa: CASSSSTGRETQYF
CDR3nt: TGTGCCAGCAGTTCCTCAACAGGGAGAGAGACCCAGTACTTC

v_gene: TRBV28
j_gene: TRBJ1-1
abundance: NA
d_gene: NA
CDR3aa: CATLDRRLGEAFF
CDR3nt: TGTGCCACCCTCGACAGGAGATTAGGTGAAGCTTTCTTT

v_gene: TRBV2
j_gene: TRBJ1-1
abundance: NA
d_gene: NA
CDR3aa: CASSEDSPREAFF
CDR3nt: TGTGCCAGCAGTGAAGACAGCCCCCGGGAAGCTTTCTTT

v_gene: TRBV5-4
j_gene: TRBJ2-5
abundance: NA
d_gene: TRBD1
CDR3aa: CASSLAGTGGQETQYF
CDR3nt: TGTGCCAGCAGCTTGGCGGGGACAGGGGGCCAAGAGACCCAGTACTTC

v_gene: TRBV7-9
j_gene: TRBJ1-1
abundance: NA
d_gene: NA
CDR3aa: CASSLNTLNTEAFF
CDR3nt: TGTGCCAGCAGCTTGAACACCTTGAACACTGAAGCTTTCTTT

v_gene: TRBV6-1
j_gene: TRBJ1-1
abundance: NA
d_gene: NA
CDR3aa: CASPGGGKTEAFF
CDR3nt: TGTGCCAGCCCGGGGGGCGGAAAAACTGAAGCTTTCTTT

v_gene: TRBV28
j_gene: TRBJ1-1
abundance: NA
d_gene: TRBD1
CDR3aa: CATIEFTGGSTEAFF
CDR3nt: TGTGCCACCATAGAATTTACAGGGGGCTCCACTGAAGCTTTCTTT

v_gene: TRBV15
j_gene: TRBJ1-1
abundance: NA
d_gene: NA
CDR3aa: CATSRGRHNTEAFF
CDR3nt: TGTGCCACCAGCAGAGGAAGACACAACACTGAAGCTTTCTTT

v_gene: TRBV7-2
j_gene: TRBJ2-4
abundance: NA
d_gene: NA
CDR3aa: CASSPSEDIQYF
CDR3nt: TGTGCCAGCAGCCCCAGCGAGGACATTCAGTACTTC

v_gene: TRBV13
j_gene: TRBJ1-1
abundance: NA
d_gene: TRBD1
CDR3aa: CASSARTGGNTEAFF
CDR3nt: TGTGCCAGCAGCGCTAGGACAGGGGGAAACACTGAAGCCTTCTTT

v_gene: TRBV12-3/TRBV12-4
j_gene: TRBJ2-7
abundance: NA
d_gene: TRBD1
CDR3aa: CASSYRGREEQYF
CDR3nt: TGTGCCAGCAGTTACAGGGGGCGCGAGGAGCAGTACTTC

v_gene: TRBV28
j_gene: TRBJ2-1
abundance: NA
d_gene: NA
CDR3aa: CASSSQPRGGNEQFF
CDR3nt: TGTGCCAGCAGTTCCCAGCCTAGAGGCGGCAATGAGCAGTTCTTC

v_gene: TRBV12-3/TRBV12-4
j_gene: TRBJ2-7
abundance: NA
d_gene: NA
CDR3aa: CASSLGAVSYEQYF
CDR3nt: TGTGCCAGCAGTTTAGGAGCGGTCTCCTACGAGCAGTACTTC

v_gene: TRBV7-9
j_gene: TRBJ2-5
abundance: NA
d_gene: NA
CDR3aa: CASSYGGAQETQYF
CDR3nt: TGTGCCAGCAGCTACGGCGGGGCGCAAGAGACCCAGTACTTC

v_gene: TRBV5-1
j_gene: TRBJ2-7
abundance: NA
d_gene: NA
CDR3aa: CASSSDGISYEQYF
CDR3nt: TGCGCCAGCAGCTCGGACGGAATCTCCTACGAGCAGTACTTC

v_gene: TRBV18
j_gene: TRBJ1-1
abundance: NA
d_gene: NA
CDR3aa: CASSPSATEAFF
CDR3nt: TGTGCCAGCTCACCCTCAGCAACTGAAGCTTTCTTT

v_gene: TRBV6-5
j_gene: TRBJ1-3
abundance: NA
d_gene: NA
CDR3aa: CASSFSTGSSGNTIYF
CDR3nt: TGTGCCAGCAGTTTCTCGACGGGGAGCTCTGGAAACACCATATATTTT